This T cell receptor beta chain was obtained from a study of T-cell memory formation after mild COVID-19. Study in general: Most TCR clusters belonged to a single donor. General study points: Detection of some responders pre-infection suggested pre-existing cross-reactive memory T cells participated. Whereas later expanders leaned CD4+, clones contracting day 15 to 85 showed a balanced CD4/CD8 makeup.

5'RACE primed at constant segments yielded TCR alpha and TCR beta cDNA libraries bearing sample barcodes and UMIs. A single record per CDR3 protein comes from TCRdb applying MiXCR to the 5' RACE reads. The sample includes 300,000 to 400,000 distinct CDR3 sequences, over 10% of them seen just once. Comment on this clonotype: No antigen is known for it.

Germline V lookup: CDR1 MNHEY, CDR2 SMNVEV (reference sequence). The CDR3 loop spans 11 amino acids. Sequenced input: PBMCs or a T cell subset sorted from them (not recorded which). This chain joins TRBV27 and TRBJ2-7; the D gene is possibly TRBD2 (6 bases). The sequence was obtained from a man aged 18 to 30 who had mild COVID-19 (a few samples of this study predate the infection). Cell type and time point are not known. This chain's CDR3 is CVTGGSYEQYF. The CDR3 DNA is TGTGTCACCGGGGGCTCCTACGAGCAGTACTTC.